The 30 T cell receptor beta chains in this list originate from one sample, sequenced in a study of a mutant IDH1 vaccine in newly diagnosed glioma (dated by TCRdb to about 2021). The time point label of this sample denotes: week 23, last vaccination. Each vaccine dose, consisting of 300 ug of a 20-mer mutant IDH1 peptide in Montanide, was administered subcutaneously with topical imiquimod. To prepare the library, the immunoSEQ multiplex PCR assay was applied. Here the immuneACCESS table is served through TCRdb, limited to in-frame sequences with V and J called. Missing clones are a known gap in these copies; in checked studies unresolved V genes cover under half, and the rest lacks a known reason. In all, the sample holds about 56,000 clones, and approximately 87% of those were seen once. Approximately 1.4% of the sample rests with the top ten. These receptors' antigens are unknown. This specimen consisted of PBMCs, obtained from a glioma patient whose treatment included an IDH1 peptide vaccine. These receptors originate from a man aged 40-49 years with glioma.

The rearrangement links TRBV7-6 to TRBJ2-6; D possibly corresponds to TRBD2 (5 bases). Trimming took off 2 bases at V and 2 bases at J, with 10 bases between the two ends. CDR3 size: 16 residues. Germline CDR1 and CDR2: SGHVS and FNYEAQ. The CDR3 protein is CASSLRGGAGANVLTF. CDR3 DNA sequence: TGTGCCAGCAGCTTACGGGGTGGAGCTGGGGCCAACGTCCTGACTTTC.

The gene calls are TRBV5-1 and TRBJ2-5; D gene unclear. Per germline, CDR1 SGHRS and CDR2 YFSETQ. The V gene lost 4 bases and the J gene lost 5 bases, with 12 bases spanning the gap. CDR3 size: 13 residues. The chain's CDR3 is CASSVQPSETQYF. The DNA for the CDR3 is TGCGCCAGCAGCGTACAGCCTTCCGAGACCCAGTACTTC. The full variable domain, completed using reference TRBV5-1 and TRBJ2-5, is KAGVTQTPRYLIKTRGQQVTLSCSPISGHRSVSWYQQTPGQGLQFLFEYFSETQRNKGNFPGRFSGRQFSNSRSEMNVSTLELGDSALYLCASSVQPSETQYFGPGTRLLVL.

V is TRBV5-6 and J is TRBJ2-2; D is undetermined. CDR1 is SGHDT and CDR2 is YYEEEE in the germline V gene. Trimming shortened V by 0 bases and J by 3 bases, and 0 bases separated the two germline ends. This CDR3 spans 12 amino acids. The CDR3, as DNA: TGTGCCAGCAGCTTGGACACCGGGGAGCTGTTTTTT. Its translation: CASSLDTGELFF. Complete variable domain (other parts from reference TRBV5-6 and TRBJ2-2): DAGVTQSPTHLIKTRGQQVTLRCSPKSGHDTVSWYQQALGQGPQFIFQYYEEEERQRGNFPDRFSGHQFPNYSSELNVNALLLGDSALYLCASSLDTGELFFGEGSRLTVL.

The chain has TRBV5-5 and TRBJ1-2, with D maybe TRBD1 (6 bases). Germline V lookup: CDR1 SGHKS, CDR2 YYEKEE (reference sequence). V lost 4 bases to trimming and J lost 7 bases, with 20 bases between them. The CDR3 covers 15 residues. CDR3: CASSPGRQAVGGYTF. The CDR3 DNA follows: TGTGCCAGCAGCCCAGGTCGACAGGCGGTTGGTGGCTACACCTTC.

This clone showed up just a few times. The CDR3 coding sequence is TGTGCCAGCAGGTCCATCGGGGAGACCCAGTACTTC. Its protein product is CASRSIGETQYF. The rearrangement joins TRBV7-9 to TRBJ2-5; D ambiguous. Trimming stripped 6 bases from V and 5 bases from J, with 10 bases between. CDR1 is SEHNR and CDR2 is FQNEAQ in the germline V gene (reference sequence). The CDR3 consists of 12 residues.

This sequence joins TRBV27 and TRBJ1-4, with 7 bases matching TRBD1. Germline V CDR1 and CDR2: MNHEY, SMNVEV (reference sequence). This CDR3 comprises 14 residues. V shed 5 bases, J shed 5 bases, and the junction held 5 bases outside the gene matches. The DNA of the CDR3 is TGTGCCAGCAGTACGGACAGGTCAAATGAAAAACTGTTTTTT. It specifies CASSTDRSNEKLFF.

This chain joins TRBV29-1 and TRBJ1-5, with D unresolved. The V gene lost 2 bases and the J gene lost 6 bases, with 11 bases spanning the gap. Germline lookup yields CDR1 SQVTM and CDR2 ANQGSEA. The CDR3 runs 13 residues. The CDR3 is CSVEPGLGQPQHF. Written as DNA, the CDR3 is TGCAGCGTTGAACCGGGTTTAGGTCAGCCCCAGCATTTT.

The CDR3 is CASRWTTSQGEQFF. CDR3 in DNA: TGTGCCAGCAGATGGACCACCTCCCAGGGGGAGCAGTTCTTC. The chain has TRBV6-5 and TRBJ2-1, with D perhaps matching TRBD1 (6 bases). Deletions cut 6 bases from V and 10 bases from J, with 19 bases between. CDR3 size: 14 residues. In germline, CDR1 is MNHEY, CDR2 SVGAGI.

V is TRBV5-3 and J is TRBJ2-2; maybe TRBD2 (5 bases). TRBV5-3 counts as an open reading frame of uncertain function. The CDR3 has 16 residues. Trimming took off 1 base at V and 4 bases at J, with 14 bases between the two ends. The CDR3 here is CARSLRRTWVTGELFF. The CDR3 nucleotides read TGTGCCAGAAGCTTGAGGAGGACTTGGGTCACCGGGGAGCTGTTTTTT.

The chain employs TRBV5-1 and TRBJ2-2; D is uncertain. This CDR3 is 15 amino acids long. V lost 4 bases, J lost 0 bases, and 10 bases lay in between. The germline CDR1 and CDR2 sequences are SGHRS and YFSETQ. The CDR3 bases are TGCGCCAGCAGCGTACTGGCCGCGAACACCGGGGAGCTGTTTTTT. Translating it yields CASSVLAANTGELFF.

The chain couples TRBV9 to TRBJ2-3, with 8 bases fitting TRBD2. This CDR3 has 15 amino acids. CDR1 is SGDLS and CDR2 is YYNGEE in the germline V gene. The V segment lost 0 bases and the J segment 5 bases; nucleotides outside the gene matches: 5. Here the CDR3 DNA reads TGTGCCAGCAGCGTAGCGGGAGGGTTTGGAGATACGCAGTATTTT. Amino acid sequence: CASSVAGGFGDTQYF. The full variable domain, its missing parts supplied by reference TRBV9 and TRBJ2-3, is DSGVTQTPKHLITATGQRVTLRCSPRSGDLSVYWYQQSLDQGLQFLIQYYNGEERAKGNILERFSAQQFPDLHSELNLSSLELGDSALYFCASSVAGGFGDTQYFGPGTRLTVL.

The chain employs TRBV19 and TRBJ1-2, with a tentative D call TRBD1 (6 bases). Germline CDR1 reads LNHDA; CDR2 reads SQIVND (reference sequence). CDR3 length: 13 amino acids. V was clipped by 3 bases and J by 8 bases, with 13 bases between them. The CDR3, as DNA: TGTGCCAGTAGTATTGTAGGGGGGCTCGGCTACACCTTC. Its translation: CASSIVGGLGYTF.

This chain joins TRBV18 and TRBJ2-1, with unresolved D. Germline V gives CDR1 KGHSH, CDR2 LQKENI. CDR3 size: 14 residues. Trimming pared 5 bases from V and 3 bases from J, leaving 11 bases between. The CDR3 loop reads CASSGLTRYNEQFF. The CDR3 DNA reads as TGTGCCAGCTCAGGGCTCACGCGCTACAATGAGCAGTTCTTC.

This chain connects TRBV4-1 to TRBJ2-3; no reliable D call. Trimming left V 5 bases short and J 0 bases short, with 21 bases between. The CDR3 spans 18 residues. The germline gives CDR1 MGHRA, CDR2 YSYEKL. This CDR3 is CASSGRQRRTGSTDTQYF. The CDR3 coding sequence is TGCGCCAGCAGCGGTCGACAACGGAGAACCGGTAGCACAGATACGCAGTATTTT.

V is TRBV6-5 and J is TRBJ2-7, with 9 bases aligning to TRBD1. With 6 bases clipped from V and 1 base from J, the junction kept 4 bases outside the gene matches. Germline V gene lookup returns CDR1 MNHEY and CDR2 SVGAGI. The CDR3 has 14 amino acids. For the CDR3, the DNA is TGTGCCAGCAGACACGGACAGGGGTCCTACGAGCAGTACTTC. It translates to CASRHGQGSYEQYF.

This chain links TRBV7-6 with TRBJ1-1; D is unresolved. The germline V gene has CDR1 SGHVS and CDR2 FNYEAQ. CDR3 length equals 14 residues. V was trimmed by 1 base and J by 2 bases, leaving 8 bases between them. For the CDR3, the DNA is TGTGCCAGCAGCTTAGTTGGTGGAAACACTGAAGCTTTCTTT. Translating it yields CASSLVGGNTEAFF. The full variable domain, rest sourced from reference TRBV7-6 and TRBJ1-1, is GAGVSQSPRYKVTKRGQDVALRCDPISGHVSLYWYRQALGQGPEFLTYFNYEAQQDKSGLPNDRFSAERPEGSISTLTIQRTEQRDSAMYRCASSLVGGNTEAFFGQGTRLTVV.

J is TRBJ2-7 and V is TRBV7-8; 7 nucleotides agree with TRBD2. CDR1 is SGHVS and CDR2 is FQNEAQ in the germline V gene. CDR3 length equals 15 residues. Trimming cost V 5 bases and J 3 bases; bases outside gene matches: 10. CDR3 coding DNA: TGTGCCAGCAGCCCCGGTGGTAGCGGGTTCTACGAGCAGTACTTC. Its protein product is CASSPGGSGFYEQYF.

CDR3 region: CASSPGTGDLNEKLFF. CDR3 coding DNA: TGTGCCAGCTCACCTGGGACAGGGGACCTAAATGAAAAACTGTTTTTT. The J gene is TRBJ1-4, the V gene TRBV18; 10 nucleotides match TRBD1. Looked up from germline, CDR1 is KGHSH and CDR2 is LQKENI. The CDR3 extends over 16 amino acids. V trimming: 3 bases; J trimming: 5 bases; junction bases outside the gene matches: 6.

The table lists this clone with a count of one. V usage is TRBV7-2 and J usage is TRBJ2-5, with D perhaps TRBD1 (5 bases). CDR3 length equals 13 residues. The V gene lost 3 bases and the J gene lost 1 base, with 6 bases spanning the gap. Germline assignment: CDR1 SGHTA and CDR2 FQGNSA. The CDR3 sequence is CASSFRVQETQYF. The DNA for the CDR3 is TGTGCCAGCAGCTTCAGGGTCCAAGAGACCCAGTACTTC.

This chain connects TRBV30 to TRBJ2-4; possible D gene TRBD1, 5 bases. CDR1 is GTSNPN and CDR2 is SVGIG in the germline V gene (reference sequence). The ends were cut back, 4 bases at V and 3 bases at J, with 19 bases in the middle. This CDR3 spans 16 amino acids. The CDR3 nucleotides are TGTGCCTGGACCCCTTGTTCCGATCAGGGCAAAAACATTCAGTACTTC. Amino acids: CAWTPCSDQGKNIQYF.

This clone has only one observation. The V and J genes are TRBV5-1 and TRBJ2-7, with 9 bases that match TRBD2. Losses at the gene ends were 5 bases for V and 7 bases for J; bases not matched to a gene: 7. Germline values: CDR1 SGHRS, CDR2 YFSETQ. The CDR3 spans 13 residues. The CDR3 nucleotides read TGCGCCAGCAGAACGACTAGCGGAAGGGAGCAGTACTTC. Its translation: CASRTTSGREQYF.

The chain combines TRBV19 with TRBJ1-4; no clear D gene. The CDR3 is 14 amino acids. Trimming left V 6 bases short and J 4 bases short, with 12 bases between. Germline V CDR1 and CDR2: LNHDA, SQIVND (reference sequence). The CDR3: CASRTGTINEKLFF. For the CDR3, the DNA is TGTGCCAGTAGAACGGGAACCATTAATGAAAAACTGTTTTTT. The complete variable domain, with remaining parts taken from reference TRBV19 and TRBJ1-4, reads DGGITQSPKYLFRKEGQNVTLSCEQNLNHDAMYWYRQDPGQGLRLIYYSQIVNDFQKGDIAEGYSVSREKKESFPLTVTSAQKNPTAFYLCASRTGTINEKLFFGSGTQLSVL.

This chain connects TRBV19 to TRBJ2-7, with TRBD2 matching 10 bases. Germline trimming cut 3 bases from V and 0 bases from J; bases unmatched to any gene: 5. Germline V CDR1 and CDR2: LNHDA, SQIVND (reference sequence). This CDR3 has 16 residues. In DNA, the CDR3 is TGTGCCAGTAGTATCCTAGCGGGAGACCTCTCCTACGAGCAGTACTTC. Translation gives CASSILAGDLSYEQYF.

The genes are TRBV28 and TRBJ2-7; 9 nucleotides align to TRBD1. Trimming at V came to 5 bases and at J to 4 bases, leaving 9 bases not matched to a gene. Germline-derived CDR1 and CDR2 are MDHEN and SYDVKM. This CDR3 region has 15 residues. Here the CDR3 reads CASSVPGQGFYEQYF. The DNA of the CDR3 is TGTGCCAGCAGTGTTCCGGGACAGGGATTTTACGAGCAGTACTTC.

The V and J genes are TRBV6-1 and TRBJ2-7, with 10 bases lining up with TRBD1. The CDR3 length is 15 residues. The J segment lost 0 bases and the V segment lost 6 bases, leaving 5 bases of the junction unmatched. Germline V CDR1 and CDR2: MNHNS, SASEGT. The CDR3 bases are TGTGCCAGCAGGCCGGGACAGGGGAGCTCCTACGAGCAGTACTTC. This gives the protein CASRPGQGSSYEQYF.

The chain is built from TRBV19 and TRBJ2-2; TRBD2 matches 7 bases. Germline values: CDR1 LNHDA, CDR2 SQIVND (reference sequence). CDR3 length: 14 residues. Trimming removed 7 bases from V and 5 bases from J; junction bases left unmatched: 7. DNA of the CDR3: TGTGCCAGTATTAGACTAGCAGGGACCGGGGAGCTGTTTTTT. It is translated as CASIRLAGTGELFF.

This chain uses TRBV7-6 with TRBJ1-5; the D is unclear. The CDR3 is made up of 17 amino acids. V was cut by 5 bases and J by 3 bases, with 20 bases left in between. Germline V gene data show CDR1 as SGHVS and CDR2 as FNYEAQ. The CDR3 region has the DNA TGTGCCAGCAGCGCCACCCTGGCGGGGTTGATCAATCAGCCCCAGCATTTT. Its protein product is CASSATLAGLINQPQHF.

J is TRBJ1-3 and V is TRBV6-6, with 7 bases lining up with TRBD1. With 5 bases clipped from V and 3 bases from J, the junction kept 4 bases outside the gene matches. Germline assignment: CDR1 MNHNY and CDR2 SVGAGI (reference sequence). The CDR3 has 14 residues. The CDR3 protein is CASSQTGYGNTIYF. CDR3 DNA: TGTGCCAGCAGTCAGACAGGGTATGGAAACACCATATATTTT.

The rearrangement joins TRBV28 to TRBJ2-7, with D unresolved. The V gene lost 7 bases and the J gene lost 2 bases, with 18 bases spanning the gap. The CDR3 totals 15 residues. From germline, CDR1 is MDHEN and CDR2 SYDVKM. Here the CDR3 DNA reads TGTGCCAGCAAAACCTTTGGGATGGAAACCTACGAGCAGTACTTC. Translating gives CASKTFGMETYEQYF.

CDR3 in amino acids: CASSQDLPAYYEQYF. The CDR3 DNA reads TGCGCCAGCAGCCAAGATCTTCCGGCATATTACGAGCAGTACTTC. The chain uses TRBV4-3 and TRBJ2-7; no firm D call. V was pared by 0 bases and J by 4 bases, with 13 bases between. There are 15 residues in the CDR3. Germline V gene sequence: CDR1 LGHNA, CDR2 YSLEER.